This passage covers 15 T cell receptor beta chains from one sample sequenced in a study of CD8 T cells in ankylosing spondylitis. Antigens of these TCRs are unknown. TCRdb processed the 5' RACE reads anew with MiXCR; each CDR3 protein has one entry. The sample lists some 700,000 distinct CDR3 sequences; around a fifth were seen once. General study findings and limits: Characteristic, it appeared, of ankylosing spondylitis blood was a TCR beta motif of about eight highly homologous variants.

The material sequenced was blood, either unsorted or a sorted T cell fraction (not recorded which). The receptors originated from a male donor with ankylosing spondylitis.

This clonotype was recorded a few times. The J gene is TRBJ2-3, the V gene TRBV7-9; no definite D call. Germline CDR1 and CDR2: SEHNR and FQNEAQ (reference sequence). V was shortened by 0 bases and J by 6 bases, with 10 bases between the two germline ends. The CDR3 is 14 amino acids. Written as DNA, the CDR3 is TGTGCCAGCAGCTTAGCGTTGATACGGGATACGCAGTATTTT. Protein: CASSLALIRDTQYF.

J is TRBJ2-1 and V is TRBV20-1; no reliable D call. Trimming shortened V by 6 bases and J by 9 bases, and 12 bases separated the two germline ends. Germline CDR1 DFQATT, CDR2 SNEGSKA (reference sequence). CDR3 size: 11 residues. The CDR3 region is CSAPLRSEQFF. CDR3 DNA sequence: TGCAGTGCCCCGCTCCGGAGTGAGCAGTTCTTC.

This clonotype was found once. This rearrangement joins TRBV19 to TRBJ2-1; no firm D call. Germline values: CDR1 LNHDA, CDR2 SQIVND (reference sequence). Between the trimmed V and J ends, which lost 2 bases and 4 bases, there was a span of 6 bases. This CDR3 is built from 13 residues. The CDR3 region is CASSIPEYNEQFF. The DNA for the CDR3 is TGTGCCAGTAGTATACCGGAATACAATGAGCAGTTCTTC.

This clonotype showed up just a few times. The rearrangement uses TRBV4-1 and TRBJ2-3, with TRBD2 matching 8 bases. Germline CDR1 and CDR2: MGHRA and YSYEKL. The ends lost 0 bases at V and 3 bases at J; junction bases unmatched: 5. CDR3 size: 16 residues. The CDR3 DNA follows: TGCGCCAGCAGCCAAGAAGCGGGAGCCGGGACAGATACGCAGTATTTT. It translates to CASSQEAGAGTDTQYF.

This clonotype came up many times. The V gene is TRBV5-1, the J gene TRBJ2-5; 9 nucleotides line up with TRBD1. The CDR3 loop spans 14 amino acids. Germline assignment: CDR1 SGHRS and CDR2 YFSETQ. Trimming took 3 bases from V and 5 from J; bases not matched to a gene: 5. CDR3 residues: CASSSGTGRETQYF. The CDR3 DNA is TGCGCCAGCAGCTCGGGGACAGGGCGGGAGACCCAGTACTTC.

The chain combines TRBV4-1 with TRBJ1-5; D unresolved. This CDR3 has 14 amino acids. CDR1 and CDR2 (germline): MGHRA, YSYEKL. Trimming left V 1 base short and J 5 bases short, with 9 bases between. The CDR3, as DNA: TGCGCCAGCAGCCAAGGCAGGCAGGATCAGCCCCAGCATTTT. Its translation is CASSQGRQDQPQHF.

This clonotype was counted between two and nine times. This chain connects TRBV7-9 to TRBJ2-7, with unresolved D. Deletions cut 1 base from V and 3 bases from J, with 13 bases between. Germline values: CDR1 SEHNR, CDR2 FQNEAQ (reference sequence). The CDR3 spans 15 residues. This CDR3 is CASSLDAPNNYEQYF. The CDR3 DNA sequence: TGTGCCAGCAGCTTAGACGCGCCAAACAACTACGAGCAGTACTTC.

This clonotype was counted only a few times. This chain joins TRBV5-6 and TRBJ2-4; TRBD1 matches at 9 bases. The J segment lost 2 bases and the V segment lost 0 bases, leaving 6 bases of the junction unmatched. The CDR3 sequence is 17 residues long. Germline-derived CDR1 and CDR2 are SGHDT and YYEEEE. The DNA for the CDR3 is TGTGCCAGCAGCTTGGTAGGGACAGGGAGTACCAAAAACATTCAGTACTTC. It codes for CASSLVGTGSTKNIQYF.

The chain is built from TRBV12-3 or TRBV12-4 and TRBJ1-1, with unresolved D. The germline V and J ends were trimmed by 8 bases and 1 base, with 14 bases remaining between them. The length of the CDR3 is 14 residues. The CDR3 bases are TGTGCCAGCGCAGTGGCAGTGGAGAACACTGAAGCTTTCTTT. Protein: CASAVAVENTEAFF.

This sequence joins TRBV5-1 and TRBJ2-7, with D unclear. Germline V gene sequence: CDR1 SGHRS, CDR2 YFSETQ. The CDR3 is made up of 13 amino acids. V shed 1 base and J shed 5 bases, with 10 bases lying between them. The CDR3 nucleotides are TGCGCCAGCAGCTTGCCCCCGGGCAACGAGCAGTACTTC. As protein: CASSLPPGNEQYF.

V is TRBV15 and J is TRBJ1-5; no clear D gene. Germline assignment: CDR1 LNHNV and CDR2 YYDKDF (reference sequence). CDR3 size: 17 residues. Deletions cut 0 bases from V and 2 bases from J, with 14 bases between. The CDR3 region is CATSRDTAGSGNQPQHF. CDR3 coding DNA: TGTGCCACCAGCAGAGATACGGCAGGTAGTGGCAATCAGCCCCAGCATTTT. The full variable domain, rest sourced from reference TRBV15 and TRBJ1-5, is DAMVIQNPRYQVTQFGKPVTLSCSQTLNHNVMYWYQQKSSQAPKLLFHYYDKDFNNEADTPDNFQSRRPNTSFCFLDIRSPGLGDTAMYLCATSRDTAGSGNQPQHFGDGTRLSIL.

The chain uses TRBV20-1 and TRBJ2-2; a possible D gene is TRBD1 (6 bases). The CDR3 has 16 amino acids. Trimming took 6 bases from V and 3 from J, leaving 20 bases between them. Germline CDR1 is DFQATT and CDR2 is SNEGSKA (reference sequence). The CDR3 sequence is CSAHNRVGRDTGELFF. The CDR3 nucleotides read TGCAGTGCCCACAACAGGGTGGGCAGGGACACCGGGGAGCTGTTTTTT.

The gene calls are TRBV6-5 and TRBJ2-2; unclear D gene. CDR3 length equals 16 residues. With 4 bases removed from V and 6 bases from J, the gap between germline ends came to 18 bases. In germline, CDR1 is MNHEY, CDR2 SVGAGI. The CDR3 loop is CASSSIIRWRAGELFF. The DNA of the CDR3 is TGTGCCAGCAGTTCTATCATCAGGTGGAGAGCCGGGGAGCTGTTTTTT.

The V gene is TRBV7-7, the J gene TRBJ2-2; 7 bases line up with TRBD1. CDR1 and CDR2 (germline): SSHAT, FNYEAQ (reference sequence). The CDR3 loop spans 14 amino acids. V lost 8 bases and J lost 6; bases outside the gene matches: 9. The CDR3 reads CASSGQITSGELFF. In DNA form, the CDR3 reads TGTGCCAGCTCGGGACAGATCACCTCCGGGGAGCTGTTTTTT.

In this sample, this clonotype turned up a few times. This chain joins TRBV7-3 and TRBJ1-1, with TRBD1 as a possible D gene (5 bases). The CDR3 runs to 14 residues. Germline V gene lookup returns CDR1 SGHTA and CDR2 FQGTGA. Deletions cut 4 bases from V and 7 bases from J, with 16 bases between. The CDR3 loop reads CASSSGGKIDEAFF. The DNA of the CDR3 is TGTGCCAGCAGCTCTGGGGGTAAAATAGATGAAGCTTTCTTT.